Described below is a single T cell receptor (beta chain) sequence and its context. One end of the junction does not line up with germline, which may come from a read error. Generated by immunoSEQ multiplex PCR, the TCRdb table keeps only in-frame clones and is missing some. The sample holds 150,000 to 160,000 clones, approximately 92% seen once. This specimen belongs to a study of blood T cell repertoires in COVID-19. Germline CDR1 reads KGHSH; CDR2 reads LQKENI. The CDR3 is 12 amino acids. The chain recombines TRBV18 with TRBJ2-3; 8 bases are shared with TRBD2. The sample consisted of peripheral blood. The receptor was isolated from a woman aged 40 to 50 with acute or convalescent COVID-19. CDR3 sequence (DNA): TGTGCCAGCTCACCACCGGGACTAGTTTCGGATTTT. This gives the protein CASSPPGLVSDF.